The sample holds many counts of the clone carrying this T cell receptor (beta chain). No antigen is known for it. This beta chain is a stray read from a library made for alpha chains; its abundance is not meaningful. Germline V gives CDR1 SGHTA, CDR2 FQGNSA. The CDR3 totals 16 residues. With V trimmed by 0 bases and J by 3 bases, 6 bases remained unmatched. This entry is derived from a study of spatial heterogeneity in lung cancer. Study outcomes and limitations: Counts of expanded alpha and beta TCRs within tumors tracked the tumor nonsynonymous mutation count. Quantities of ubiquitous and regional expanded TCRs paralleled ubiquitous and regional nonsynonymous mutations, respectively.

All TCR cDNA molecules were individually tagged with a unique molecular identifier. Via MiXCR, TCRdb re-called the 5' RACE reads, giving one row per CDR3 protein. The sample lists some 7,800 distinct CDR3 sequences; around 13% were seen once. Indicated time point: sample taken at primary tumor resection. Source: lung tumor tissue, taken at surgery. This TCR came from a male donor with early-stage non-small cell lung cancer. The V gene is TRBV7-2, the J gene TRBJ2-7; the match to TRBD2 covers 9 bases. CDR3 protein: CASSLARLAEHYEQYF. For the CDR3, the DNA is TGTGCCAGCAGCTTAGCGCGACTAGCGGAGCACTACGAGCAGTACTTC. Using reference TRBV7-2 and TRBJ2-7 for the parts outside the CDR3, the full variable domain is GAGVSQSPSNKVTEKGKDVELRCDPISGHTALYWYRQSLGQGLEFLIYFQGNSAPDKSGLPSDRFSAERTGGSVSTLTIQRTQQEDSAVYLCASSLARLAEHYEQYFGPGTRLTVT.